These T cell receptor beta chains were read from a single sample in a study of early T cells in non-severe SARS-CoV-2 infection. Each CDR3 protein gets one entry after TCRdb re-called the 5' RACE reads with MiXCR. The data hold about 39,000 distinct CDR3 sequences, with roughly 4.7% observed a single time. Sequenced material: whole blood. Receptors originate from an adult who was a healthcare worker with PCR-confirmed SARS-CoV-2 infection or an uninfected control (not recorded which). CDR3s include the opening cysteine and the closing phenylalanine or tryptophan. The D gene is left open where the match is weak. Expanded clones get a size class; other rows say once, few or many, or leave the size out.

V	size	D	J	length	CDR3	DNA
TRBV7-9	many	-	TRBJ1-6	14	CASRLDLLDSPLHF	TGTGCCAGCAGGCTAGATTTGTTGGATTCACCCCTCCACTTT
TRBV28	-	-	TRBJ1-1	15	CASSLGAFGGTEAFF	TGTGCCAGCAGTTTAGGGGCCTTTGGGGGAACTGAAGCTTTCTTT
TRBV2	many	-	TRBJ2-7	15	CASSAGQRSSYEQYF	TGTGCCAGCAGCGCTGGACAGCGCAGCTCCTACGAGCAGTACTTC
TRBV20-1	-	-	TRBJ1-1	12	CSARPFGAEAFF	TGCAGTGCTAGACCTTTCGGGGCTGAAGCTTTCTTT
TRBV20-1	-	TRBD1	TRBJ1-2	15	CSARGYRDRGDGYTF	TGCAGTGCTAGAGGGTACCGGGACAGGGGAGATGGCTACACCTTC
TRBV19	many	-	TRBJ2-4	16	CASSIGLGATKNIQYF	TGTGCCAGTAGTATCGGTCTGGGGGCGACGAAAAACATTCAGTACTTC
TRBV27	-	TRBD1	TRBJ1-2	14	CASRGTGVVSGYTF	TGTGCCAGCAGGGGGACAGGGGTCGTGTCTGGCTACACCTTC
TRBV6-2/TRBV6-3	few	-	TRBJ2-7	15	CASSYFGTSSYEQYF	TGTGCCAGCAGTTACTTTGGGACATCGTCCTACGAGCAGTACTTC
TRBV7-2	medium-sized	-	TRBJ1-4	15	CASSSKKATNEKLFF	TGTGCCAGCAGCTCCAAAAAAGCAACTAATGAAAAACTGTTTTTT
TRBV19	many	TRBD1	TRBJ2-1	14	CASTTGSRYNEQFF	TGTGCCAGTACGACAGGGTCACGCTACAATGAGCAGTTCTTC
TRBV29-1	-	-	TRBJ1-2	8	CSVSGYTF	TGCAGCGTTTCTGGCTACACCTTC
TRBV6-2/TRBV6-3	few	-	TRBJ2-2	16	CASSLPEGRYTGELFF	TGTGCCAGCAGCCTCCCGGAAGGGCGGTACACCGGGGAGCTGTTTTTT
TRBV3-1	many	-	TRBJ2-3	14	CASSQPPRADTQYF	TGTGCCAGCAGCCAACCGCCGAGGGCAGATACGCAGTATTTT
TRBV20-1	few	-	TRBJ1-3	14	CSARDRGGGNTIYF	TGCAGTGCTAGAGATCGGGGGGGAGGTAACACCATATATTTT
TRBV3-1	few	-	TRBJ2-5	12	CASSPTQETQYF	TGTGCCAGCAGCCCTACCCAAGAGACCCAGTACTTC
TRBV24-1	many	-	TRBJ2-1	18	CATPDRGILFFHYNEQFF	TGTGCCACCCCTGATCGGGGGATACTGTTCTTCCACTACAATGAGCAGTTCTTC
TRBV24-1	many	-	TRBJ2-5	16	CATSDPRAELQETQYF	TGTGCCACCAGTGATCCACGGGCCGAACTTCAAGAGACCCAGTACTTC
TRBV9	-	TRBD2	TRBJ2-1	13	CASSVTSGNEQFF	TGTGCCAGCAGCGTGACTAGCGGCAATGAGCAGTTCTTC
TRBV5-1	many	TRBD2	TRBJ2-3	16	CASSLGGTSSTDTQYF	TGCGCCAGCAGCTTGGGGGGGACTAGCAGCACAGATACGCAGTATTTT
TRBV5-1	many	-	TRBJ2-2	15	CASSLRPGATGELFF	TGCGCCAGCAGCTTGAGGCCAGGCGCCACCGGGGAGCTGTTTTTT
TRBV6-2/TRBV6-3	many	-	TRBJ2-7	13	CASSYLGLGEQYF	TGTGCCAGCAGTTACCTCGGACTTGGCGAGCAGTACTTC
TRBV5-1	many	-	TRBJ2-1	15	CASSQDSGKYNEQFF	TGCGCCAGCTCTCAGGACAGCGGGAAATACAATGAGCAGTTCTTC
TRBV6-2/TRBV6-3	many	-	TRBJ1-1	13	CASRRTGNTEAFF	TGTGCCAGCAGACGAACAGGGAACACTGAAGCTTTCTTT
TRBV11-2	many	-	TRBJ2-5	15	CASRPRQPPRETQYF	TGTGCCAGCAGACCACGACAGCCGCCGCGAGAGACCCAGTACTTC
TRBV29-1	many	-	TRBJ1-2	11	CSVEQPYGYTF	TGCAGCGTTGAACAGCCCTATGGCTACACCTTC
TRBV12-3/TRBV12-4	few	TRBD2	TRBJ2-3	18	CASRSQWTSGRGTDTQYF	TGTGCCAGCAGATCCCAATGGACTAGCGGGAGGGGGACAGATACGCAGTATTTT
TRBV3-1	many	TRBD1	TRBJ1-2	15	CASSQDWTGAYGYTF	TGTGCCAGCAGCCAAGACTGGACAGGGGCCTATGGCTACACCTTC
TRBV18	-	-	TRBJ2-3	14	CASSRERVSDTQYF	TGTGCCAGCTCCCGAGAAAGGGTTTCAGATACGCAGTATTTT
TRBV5-4	few	-	TRBJ1-2	13	CASSLENNYGYTF	TGTGCCAGCAGCTTGGAGAACAACTATGGCTACACCTTC
TRBV7-2	many	-	TRBJ2-7	12	CASSSSSYEQYF	TGTGCCAGCAGCTCGAGCTCCTACGAGCAGTACTTC
TRBV19	-	-	TRBJ1-6	15	CASSRTGTGNSPLHF	TGTGCCAGTAGCAGAACCGGGACCGGGAATTCACCCCTCCACTTT
TRBV5-1	many	-	TRBJ2-1	14	CASSKESSYNEQFF	TGCGCCAGCAGCAAGGAGAGCTCCTACAATGAGCAGTTCTTC
TRBV4-3	many	TRBD1	TRBJ1-2	17	CASSHFGQGRSWRGYTF	TGCGCCAGCAGCCACTTTGGACAGGGGAGGTCTTGGCGAGGCTACACCTTC
TRBV10-3	many	-	TRBJ1-1	12	CAISEGNTEAFF	TGTGCCATCAGTGAAGGGAACACTGAAGCTTTCTTT
TRBV5-1	-	TRBD1	TRBJ2-3	14	CASSEDRAWGTQYF	TGCGCCAGCAGCGAGGACAGGGCTTGGGGTACGCAGTATTTT
TRBV7-8	many	TRBD1	TRBJ2-7	14	CASISGQGSYEQYF	TGTGCCAGCATTTCAGGACAGGGTTCCTACGAGCAGTACTTC
TRBV5-1	few	TRBD1	TRBJ2-7	14	CASSSRTGGVEQYF	TGCGCCAGCAGCTCGAGGACAGGGGGCGTCGAGCAGTACTTC
TRBV28	-	-	TRBJ2-7	14	CASSSRVATYEQYF	TGTGCCAGCAGTAGCAGGGTGGCGACCTACGAGCAGTACTTC
TRBV11-2	many	TRBD1	TRBJ2-7	15	CASSSTGAFFYEQYF	TGTGCCAGCAGCTCCACAGGGGCCTTTTTCTACGAGCAGTACTTC
TRBV11-2	few	TRBD2	TRBJ2-3	17	CASSPGLAGEGVDTQYF	TGTGCCAGCAGCCCGGGACTAGCGGGAGAAGGTGTAGATACGCAGTATTTT
TRBV10-3	many	-	TRBJ2-7	15	CAISGGITYSYEQYF	TGTGCCATCAGTGGTGGGATAACCTACTCCTACGAGCAGTACTTC
TRBV29-1	many	-	TRBJ1-4	13	CSVDTGQGGKLFF	TGCAGCGTTGATACGGGGCAGGGAGGAAAACTGTTTTTT
TRBV7-9	-	TRBD1	TRBJ2-1	15	CASSLTGQAYNEQFF	TGTGCCAGCAGCCTCACGGGACAGGCGTACAATGAGCAGTTCTTC
TRBV19	-	-	TRBJ2-2	14	CASSIGQYTGELFF	TGTGCCAGTAGTATAGGACAGTACACCGGGGAGCTGTTTTTT
TRBV7-8	few	-	TRBJ1-2	17	CASSFLIDPGQYGGYTF	TGTGCCAGCAGCTTTCTAATAGACCCGGGGCAGTATGGTGGCTACACCTTC
TRBV7-2	many	-	TRBJ2-1	15	CASSSTARLGNEQFF	TGTGCCAGCAGTTCTACCGCCCGACTCGGGAATGAGCAGTTCTTC
TRBV6-2/TRBV6-3	medium-sized	TRBD1	TRBJ1-5	15	CASSYGTGESQPQHF	TGTGCCAGCAGTTACGGGACAGGGGAATCTCAGCCCCAGCATTTT
TRBV9	many	TRBD1	TRBJ2-5	15	CASSVVGTAQETQYF	TGTGCCAGCAGCGTAGTCGGGACAGCCCAAGAGACCCAGTACTTC
TRBV11-2	many	TRBD1	TRBJ2-5	13	CASSFQGVETQYF	TGTGCCAGCAGCTTTCAGGGGGTAGAGACCCAGTACTTC
TRBV24-1	-	TRBD2	TRBJ2-2	16	CATSEERGLRYGELFF	TGTGCCACCAGTGAGGAGCGGGGACTGAGATACGGGGAGCTGTTTTTT
TRBV5-6	-	TRBD2	TRBJ2-1	15	CASSPGGGGADEQFF	TGTGCCAGCAGCCCCGGAGGCGGGGGGGCCGATGAGCAGTTCTTC